A single TCR beta chain is shown here with its context. Its specificity is not known. Measured with immunoSEQ multiplex PCR; TCRdb has only the in-frame clones, and not every one. The sample has fewer than 550,000 clones, roughly 85% seen once. This sample stems from a study of shared clonotypes between healthy human individuals. Across the study: Contributing individuals were two females and three males aged 18 to 49. Study-level findings and limits: Clonotype sharing among the donors was expected to vary with sequencing depth. There were few donors, and this limited the genetic and exposure-history diversity represented. Tissue TCR repertoires likely differ from these blood-only repertoires.

The germline V gene encodes CDR1 MDHEN and CDR2 SYDVKM. The V segment lost 8 bases and the J segment 1 base; nucleotides outside the gene matches: 5. The CDR3 runs 16 residues. The TCR originated in a woman between 35 and 50 years old in good health. Some clones in this sample may be carry-over from other donors' samples. Material: PBMCs. This rearrangement joins TRBV28 to TRBJ2-2; 12 bases line up with TRBD2. CDR3: CASQLAGGWNTGELFF. CDR3 nucleotide sequence: TGTGCCAGCCAGCTAGCGGGAGGGTGGAACACCGGGGAGCTGTTTTTT.